This TCR beta chain was observed in a study of blood T cell repertoires in COVID-19. This clone has just a few counts. The CDR3 is 17 amino acids. In germline, CDR1 is SGHTA, CDR2 FQGNSA. V was clipped by 4 bases and J by 7 bases, with 20 bases between them. Some clones are missing from TCRdb's copy, which holds only in-frame ones; the method was immunoSEQ multiplex PCR. The table includes 14,000 or so clones, around 89% detected once. The sequenced sample consisted of peripheral blood. The TCR comes from a man in his forties or fifties with active COVID-19. The V and J genes are TRBV7-2 and TRBJ1-6, with D uncertain. The CDR3, as DNA: TGTGCCAGCAGCTCTACTTCGGGTGCCGGCCAAAATTCACCCCTCCACTTT. Translating gives CASSSTSGAGQNSPLHF. The full variable domain, in which reference TRBV7-2 and TRBJ1-6 provide the parts outside the CDR3, is GAGVSQSPSNKVTEKGKDVELRCDPISGHTALYWYRQSLGQGLEFLIYFQGNSAPDKSGLPSDRFSAERTGGSVSTLTIQRTQQEDSAVYLCASSSTSGAGQNSPLHFGNGTRLTVT.